The clone carrying this T cell receptor (beta chain) was counted a few times. Its antigen is as yet unknown. This sample is drawn from a study of beta chain features in type 1 diabetes. Losses at the gene ends were 0 bases for V and 8 bases for J; bases not matched to a gene: 5. The CDR3 consists of 15 residues. Germline lookup yields CDR1 SGHDT and CDR2 YYEEEE. Study-wide results and limits: Moderate but significant shortening of TCRB CDR3s was recorded in all four CD4+ subsets from Type 1 diabetes patients.

Expressed TCRB transcripts were sequenced after all isolated RNA was converted to cDNA. The data were produced by immunoSEQ multiplex PCR, yet TCRdb's version contains in-frame clones alone and is incomplete. Here the sample spans about 650,000 clones, around an eighth being singletons. Sample: naive CD4+ T cells from blood. The rearrangement links TRBV5-6 to TRBJ1-2, with 12 bases fitting TRBD1. The TCR originated in a man aged 25 to 40 with type 1 diabetes. Written as DNA, the CDR3 is TGTGCCAGCAGCTTGGTAGGGGACAGGGGGCCCGGCTACACCTTC. It translates to CASSLVGDRGPGYTF.